This TCR beta chain emerged from a study of beta chain features in type 1 diabetes. Study as a whole: Sorted cells, 90 million to 120 million in number, were examined across all samples.

Germline V CDR1 and CDR2: MGHRA, YSYEKL. After removal of 4 bases from V and 2 bases from J, the junction contained 11 bases not matched to a gene. The CDR3 has 19 residues. The sequenced template was cDNA made from the entire isolated RNA. Generated by immunoSEQ multiplex PCR, the TCRdb table keeps only in-frame clones and is missing some. The sample comprises under 800,000 clones, about 16% of which are singletons, and under 0.095% rests with the top ten. This clone has only a few counts. The chain has TRBV4-1 and TRBJ2-6; TRBD2 agrees at 10 bases. Input material: naive CD4+ T cells from blood. The TCR sequence derives from a young man in good health. The CDR3 reads CASSRDALAGDTGANVLTF. CDR3 nucleotides: TGCGCCAGCAGCCGAGATGCCCTAGCGGGAGACACTGGGGCCAACGTCCTGACTTTC.